The TCR beta chain described here comes from a study of somatic mutations in cytotoxic T cells in rheumatoid arthritis. Study-wide context: Certain T-cell populations stained with V beta antibodies were FACS-sorted to nearly 100% purity, and V beta1+ cells were TCRB-sequenced.

Study results and limitations: Over 20% of CD8+ cells belonged to the largest CD8+ clone in about an eighth of the 65 patients. Between rheumatoid arthritis patients and age-matched healthy controls, CD8+ T-cell clonality showed no significant difference.

The germline gives CDR1 SGHTA, CDR2 FQGNSA. After removal of 3 bases from V and 2 bases from J, the junction contained 7 bases not matched to a gene. The CDR3 consists of 16 residues. Details on this clone: Its antigen is undetermined.

The study pulled out CD4+ and CD8+ cells with positive magnetic bead selection and then checked their purity by flow cytometry. Data came from immunoSEQ multiplex PCR; TCRdb stores just in-frame clones and leaves some out. This sample yields about 20,000 clones, of which 70% to 90% are seen a single time; 18% belongs to the top ten. The sample consisted of CD8+ T cells sorted from blood. The chain uses TRBV7-2 and TRBJ2-5; 9 bases agree with TRBD1. The receptor comes from a woman aged 50 to 60 in good health. DNA of the CDR3: TGTGCCAGCAGCTTCAGACAGGGGGTCCTTCAAGAGACCCAGTACTTC. Its translation is CASSFRQGVLQETQYF.